Reported below is one T cell receptor beta chain. The target antigen is unknown. The data were taken from a study of cytomegalovirus exposure and HLA in healthy donors. Vbeta (60) and Jbeta (13) primers were used in the PCR. The protocol was immunoSEQ multiplex PCR, while the TCRdb copy is restricted to in-frame clones and leaves out a portion. The sample records 160,000 or so clones, 60% to 85% being singletons. The CDR3 runs to 14 residues. The V gene's germline CDR1 is MNHEY and CDR2 SMNVEV (reference sequence). With V trimmed by 2 bases and J by 8 bases, 5 bases remained unmatched. Study-level points and caveats: The authors listed 150 to 200 TCR beta chains as cytomegalovirus-associated. Immune exposure data for these donors was limited to CMV serostatus.

This receptor was obtained from a woman aged 25 to 39 in good health and CMV-seronegative. This chain connects TRBV27 to TRBJ2-1, with 8 bases lining up with TRBD2. The specimen sequenced was PBMCs. CDR3 sequence (DNA): TGTGCCAGCAGTTTAACCGGGACTAGTGATGAGCAGTTCTTC. This codes for CASSLTGTSDEQFF.